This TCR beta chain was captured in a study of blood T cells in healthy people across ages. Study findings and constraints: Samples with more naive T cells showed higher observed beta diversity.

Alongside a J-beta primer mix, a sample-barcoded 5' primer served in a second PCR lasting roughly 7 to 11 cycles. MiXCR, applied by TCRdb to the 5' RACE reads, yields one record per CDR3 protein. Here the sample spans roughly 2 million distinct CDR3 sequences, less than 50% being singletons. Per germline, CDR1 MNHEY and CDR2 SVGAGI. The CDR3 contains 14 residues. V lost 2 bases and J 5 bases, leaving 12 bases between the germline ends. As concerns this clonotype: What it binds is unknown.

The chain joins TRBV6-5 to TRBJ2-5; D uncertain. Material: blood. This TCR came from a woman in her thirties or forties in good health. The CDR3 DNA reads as TGTGCCAGCAGTTACGACCCTAACGCGGAGACCCAGTACTTC. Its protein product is CASSYDPNAETQYF.